The 8 T cell receptor beta chains reported below all come from one sample, sequenced in a study of CD8 T cells in Susac syndrome. RNA amounts of about 0.45 to 1 ug underwent reverse transcription with random hexamers. TCRdb processed the immunoSEQ multiplex PCR reads anew with MiXCR; each CDR3 protein has one entry. The sample has about 120,000 distinct CDR3 sequences, just under 95% seen once; the top ten hold approximately 0.12%. Sequenced sample: CD8+ T cells from PBMCs. The receptors here all came from a human donor in good health.

The CDR3 nucleotides read TGCGCCAGCAGCCAAGAGCGGGCAGGACGGCGATCTGGGGCCAACGTCCTGACTTTC. Its protein is CASSQERAGRRSGANVLTF. V gene TRBV4-1 combines with J gene TRBJ2-6; the D gene is possibly TRBD2 (5 bases). With 0 bases removed from V and 1 base from J, the gap between germline ends came to 16 bases. The CDR3 loop spans 19 amino acids. Germline-derived CDR1 and CDR2 are MGHRA and YSYEKL.

V and J are TRBV7-2 and TRBJ2-5; D is ambiguous. Trimming removed 4 bases from V and 5 bases from J, with 14 bases in between. CDR1 and CDR2 from the germline V gene are SGHTA and FQGNSA. The CDR3 covers 14 residues. The CDR3 nucleotides are TGTGCCAGCAGCTCCTCTCGGGCCAGTGAGACCCAGTACTTC. Translating it yields CASSSSRASETQYF.

The chain carries TRBV14 and TRBJ1-2; D unclear. Germline V gene data show CDR1 as SGHDN and CDR2 as FVKESK. The CDR3 loop spans 14 amino acids. The V end was cut by 1 base, the J end by 9 bases, with 15 bases between. CDR3 residues: CASSQVHSGRSYTF. The CDR3 DNA sequence: TGTGCCAGCAGCCAAGTCCACTCGGGGAGAAGCTACACCTTC.

The chain combines TRBV20-1 with TRBJ2-5; 9 nucleotides align to TRBD2. Germline loops: CDR1 DFQATT, CDR2 SNEGSKA (reference sequence). V dropped 3 bases and J dropped 5; count of bases not matched to a gene: 7. The length of the CDR3 is 14 residues. CDR3 nucleotide sequence: TGCAGTGCTAGTATCGCGGGGGGGCCCGAGACCCAGTACTTC. Its translation: CSASIAGGPETQYF.

The rearrangement joins TRBV6-1 to TRBJ2-3, with a tentative D call TRBD1 (5 bases). The CDR3 length is 13 residues. The ends were cut back, 2 bases at V and 9 bases at J, with 12 bases in the middle. Per the germline V gene, CDR1 is MNHNS and CDR2 is SASEGT. As DNA, the CDR3 is TGTGCCAGCAGTGAACTGGGCCAGGGAACGCAGTATTTT. It is translated as CASSELGQGTQYF.

This sequence joins TRBV29-1 and TRBJ2-1; TRBD1 matches 9 bases. Germline-derived CDR1 and CDR2 are SQVTM and ANQGSEA. The CDR3 loop spans 13 amino acids. The J segment lost 7 bases and the V segment lost 7 bases, leaving 8 bases of the junction unmatched. CDR3 in DNA: TGCAGCGGCGATTGGGACAGGGAAAATGAGCAGTTCTTC. Amino acids: CSGDWDRENEQFF.

This chain connects TRBV27 to TRBJ1-1; no clear D. V lost 6 bases, J lost 3 bases, and 20 bases lay in between. The CDR3 sequence is 16 residues long. Germline CDR1 MNHEY, CDR2 SMNVEV (reference sequence). For the CDR3, the DNA is TGTGCCAGCAGCCCATCTCAGAGACCTGCCGACACTGAAGCTTTCTTT. Translated, it gives CASSPSQRPADTEAFF.

In this sample, this clonotype turned up once. The chain has TRBV28 and TRBJ2-1, with D possibly matching TRBD1 (5 bases). Germline V gene sequence: CDR1 MDHEN, CDR2 SYDVKM. The CDR3 is 17 amino acids. The ends were cut back, 2 bases at V and 7 bases at J, with 21 bases in the middle. The CDR3 sequence: CASSLPPKGVVKNEQFF. The CDR3 bases are TGTGCCAGCAGTTTACCTCCAAAAGGGGTCGTAAAAAATGAGCAGTTCTTC.